The sample holds one count of the clone carrying this TCR beta chain. V trimming: 6 bases; J trimming: 0 bases; junction bases outside the gene matches: 5. The CDR3 is made up of 16 amino acids. From germline, CDR1 is MDHEN and CDR2 SYDVKM. Amplification yielded TCR beta CDR3 regions, with RNA transcripts as the source. Carried out on the TCR CDR3, a first-round RT-PCR used the HTBI primer set. One entry per CDR3 protein, called by TCRdb with MiXCR from the multiplex PCR reads. The data show some 150,000 distinct CDR3 sequences, roughly 23% seen once. These data come from a study of T cells in Graves' hyperthyroidism and ophthalmopathy.

The V gene is TRBV28, the J gene TRBJ1-3, with 10 bases lining up with TRBD1. The sequencing input was blood. The TCR originated in a woman aged 50 to 60 with Graves' hyperthyroidism that later progressed to Graves' ophthalmopathy. The chain's CDR3 is CASSPDRGPSGNTIYF. The CDR3 coding sequence is TGTGCCAGCAGCCCTGACAGGGGGCCCTCTGGAAACACCATATATTTT.